This T cell receptor (beta chain) was recovered during a study of blood T cell repertoires in COVID-19. The overall study: Researchers got acute and convalescent COVID-19 samples from the United States, Italy and Spain.

This table comes from immunoSEQ multiplex PCR, and its TCRdb copy is limited to in-frame clones, with some not included. Among 350,000 to 550,000 clones listed, around 91% were seen once. The V and J ends lost 5 bases and 3 bases, in that order; junction bases with no gene match: 6. Per the germline V gene, CDR1 is MNHEY and CDR2 is SVGAGI. This CDR3 region has 15 residues. Cohort allocation depended upon clinical history that participants reported. Donors in Cohort 3 who had recovered were those with two negative PCRs, healthcare professional clearance, or resolution of their symptoms. This TCR was sampled from a man younger than 40 who had recovered from COVID-19. The chain recombines TRBV6-5 with TRBJ2-1, with TRBD2 matching 8 bases. Sequencing was performed on PBMCs or T cells enriched from blood (not recorded which). The CDR3 spells CASSPSTSGYNEQFF. The CDR3 DNA sequence: TGTGCCAGCAGTCCCTCAACTAGCGGCTACAATGAGCAGTTCTTC.